This T cell receptor (beta chain) was recovered during a study of blood T cell repertoires in COVID-19. As for the study in general: From T cells, B-cell-depleted T cells, or PBMCs came the material, which was cDNA or gDNA.

All enrollees were roughly 18 to 89 years old and from around 25 US areas. The study assigned cohorts using participant-reported clinical history. The data were produced by immunoSEQ multiplex PCR, yet TCRdb's version contains in-frame clones alone and is incomplete. The sample includes 200,000 to 250,000 clones, more than 75% of them seen just once. Per germline, CDR1 SEHNR and CDR2 FQNEAQ (reference sequence). The CDR3 contains 15 residues. After removal of 6 bases from V and 4 bases from J, the junction contained 8 bases not matched to a gene. The sequence came from a woman aged 50 to 65 who had recovered from COVID-19. What was sequenced was PBMCs or T cells enriched from blood (not recorded which). This chain links TRBV7-9 with TRBJ2-3; 9 bases are a match to TRBD1. DNA of the CDR3: TGTGCCAGCAGTATATGGACAGGGGTGGCAGATACGCAGTATTTT. Translated, it gives CASSIWTGVADTQYF.